Presented here are 31 T cell receptor beta chains from one specimen sequenced in a study of cytotoxic CD8 clonotypes in ibrutinib-treated CLL. Using immunoSEQ multiplex PCR, the repertoire was profiled, and TCRdb retains in-frame clones only, with some absent. The table lists approximately 92,000 clones, more than 70% of them singletons. Specimen: PBMCs, collected after 24 months of ibrutinib treatment. The receptors come from a human donor with chronic lymphocytic leukemia.

V usage is TRBV25-1 and J usage is TRBJ2-2; D possibly corresponds to TRBD1 (5 bases). Trimming removed 4 bases from V and 2 bases from J, with 14 bases in between. CDR1 is MGHDK, CDR2 SYGVNS, per germline. There are 16 residues in the CDR3. As DNA, the CDR3 is TGTGCCAGCAGTGGAAAGGTTGGGGCAAACACCGGGGAGCTGTTTTTT. As protein: CASSGKVGANTGELFF.

The chain is built from TRBV28 and TRBJ1-4; the match to TRBD1 covers 7 bases. The junction had 9 bases not matched to a gene; V was cut back by 6 bases and J by 8 bases. In germline, CDR1 is MDHEN, CDR2 SYDVKM. The CDR3 has 14 residues. The CDR3 loop is CASRGGTVLEKLFF. The CDR3, as DNA: TGTGCCAGCAGGGGGGGGACAGTACTCGAAAAACTGTTTTTT.

The chain uses TRBV5-1 and TRBJ2-5; D unclear. With 5 bases removed from V and 5 bases from J, the gap between germline ends came to 10 bases. Looked up from germline, CDR1 is SGHRS and CDR2 is YFSETQ. The CDR3 is 12 residues long. CDR3 in DNA: TGCGCCAGCAGTCCAACAAGGGAGACCCAGTACTTC. Encoded protein: CASSPTRETQYF.

V is TRBV7-2 and J is TRBJ2-3, with 7 positions matching TRBD1. CDR3 length equals 14 residues. Germline CDR1 SGHTA, CDR2 FQGNSA. V trimming: 1 base; J trimming: 4 bases; junction bases outside the gene matches: 2. The CDR3 region has the DNA TGTGCCAGCAGCTTAGTGACAGGGTCAGATACGCAGTATTTT. It yields the protein CASSLVTGSDTQYF.

The chain is built from TRBV19 and TRBJ1-2; D gene ambiguous. The CDR3 totals 13 residues. V gave up 5 bases and J gave up 8 bases, with 15 bases separating them. Germline V gene data show CDR1 as LNHDA and CDR2 as SQIVND (reference sequence). Here the CDR3 reads CASSQRVGDGYTF. The CDR3 nucleotides read TGTGCCAGTAGTCAGCGGGTCGGAGACGGCTACACCTTC.

The V gene is TRBV4-1, the J gene TRBJ2-1; D may be TRBD2 (6 bases). The V end was cut by 2 bases, the J end by 5 bases, with 13 bases between. Germline CDR1 reads MGHRA; CDR2 reads YSYEKL. The CDR3 extends over 15 amino acids. The DNA for the CDR3 is TGCGCCAGCAGCCAATTGGCGGGGTATAACAATGAGCAGTTCTTC. Translation: CASSQLAGYNNEQFF.

The chain recombines TRBV7-2 with TRBJ2-7; D is ambiguous. CDR1 and CDR2 (germline): SGHTA, FQGNSA. Trimming removed 3 bases at V and 2 bases at J, with 5 bases between. The CDR3 loop spans 12 amino acids. The CDR3 protein is CASSFLAYEQYF. Written as DNA, the CDR3 is TGTGCCAGCAGCTTCCTAGCCTACGAGCAGTACTTC.

The V gene is TRBV5-1, the J gene TRBJ2-1; D uncertain. V lost 2 bases and J lost 2, with 11 bases in between. The CDR3 is 15 amino acids. Looked up from germline, CDR1 is SGHRS and CDR2 is YFSETQ. The CDR3 sequence: CASSLQTTAYNEQFF. The CDR3 DNA follows: TGCGCCAGCAGCTTACAGACAACTGCCTACAATGAGCAGTTCTTC.

This clone has only one observation. The V gene is TRBV29-1, the J gene TRBJ2-2, with D tentatively TRBD1 (5 bases). Trimming took off 4 bases at V and 3 bases at J, with 9 bases between the two ends. This CDR3 has 13 amino acids. Germline assignment: CDR1 SQVTM and CDR2 ANQGSEA. The CDR3 nucleotides are TGCAGCGTTGTCCAGGGCTACACCGGGGAGCTGTTTTTT. This gives the protein CSVVQGYTGELFF.

The CDR3 loop reads CASIPEGAGGSPYNEQFF. DNA for the CDR3: TGTGCCAGCATTCCGGAAGGGGCGGGAGGCTCTCCCTACAATGAGCAGTTCTTC. The rearrangement uses TRBV7-9 and TRBJ2-1; 8 bases match TRBD2. The CDR3 totals 18 residues. The germline V gene encodes CDR1 SEHNR and CDR2 FQNEAQ (reference sequence). With 7 bases clipped from V and 2 bases from J, the junction kept 16 bases outside the gene matches.

The V and J genes are TRBV6-6 and TRBJ2-7; 7 bases map to TRBD2. V lost 0 bases and J lost 3; bases outside the gene matches: 8. This CDR3 region has 16 residues. Germline values: CDR1 MNHNY, CDR2 SVGAGI (reference sequence). CDR3 sequence (DNA): TGTGCCAGCAGTTACTCGAACGCGGGAGAAGGCTACGAGCAGTACTTC. Protein product: CASSYSNAGEGYEQYF.

The J gene is TRBJ1-5, the V gene TRBV28; D is unresolved. Germline V gene lookup returns CDR1 MDHEN and CDR2 SYDVKM. This CDR3 is 15 amino acids long. V was trimmed by 2 bases and J by 2 bases, leaving 10 bases between them. CDR3 coding DNA: TGTGCCAGCAGTTTACAGTCAGGAGGCAATCAGCCCCAGCATTTT. Translating gives CASSLQSGGNQPQHF.

Details on this clone: The sample has other DNA sequences that encode this CDR3 too. V usage is TRBV5-4 and J usage is TRBJ2-3; no firm D call. Germline CDR1 is SGHNT and CDR2 is YYREEE (reference sequence). The V gene lost 5 bases and the J gene lost 0 bases, with 1 base spanning the gap. The CDR3 covers 11 residues. In nucleotides, the CDR3 is TGTGCCAGCAGTAGCACAGATACGCAGTATTTT. This gives the protein CASSSTDTQYF. Variable domain in full (rest from reference TRBV5-4 and TRBJ2-3): ETGVTQSPTHLIKTRGQQVTLRCSSQSGHNTVSWYQQALGQGPQFIFQYYREEENGRGNFPPRFSGLQFPNYSSELNVNALELDDSALYLCASSSTDTQYFGPGTRLTVL.

This chain links TRBV21-1 with TRBJ2-7; TRBD2, the D gene given by the table, was not confirmed from the DNA. TRBV21-1 is given as a pseudogene. The CDR3 covers 15 residues. The CDR3 coding sequence is TGTGCCAGCAGCACGGGGCGGGACTCGCGGGCCGAGCAGTACTTC. Protein product: CASSTGRDSRAEQYF.

The chain has TRBV5-1 and TRBJ2-1; maybe TRBD2 (7 bases). Trimming shortened V by 0 bases and J by 4 bases, and 14 bases separated the two germline ends. The CDR3 has 16 residues. CDR1 and CDR2 (germline): SGHRS, YFSETQ. The CDR3 nucleotides are TGCGCCAGCAGCTTGGTGGGCGGGGGCTCATACAATGAGCAGTTCTTC. This gives the protein CASSLVGGGSYNEQFF.

This clone has only a few counts. This chain uses TRBV28 with TRBJ1-2; 7 nucleotides align to TRBD1. J gave up 8 bases and V 5 bases, and 11 bases lay outside the gene matches. This CDR3 comprises 14 residues. CDR1 MDHEN and CDR2 SYDVKM come from the germline V gene. CDR3 bases: TGTGCCAGCAGTAGAAGGGACAGCTATTTGGGCTACACCTTC. It codes for CASSRRDSYLGYTF.

The genes are TRBV29-1 and TRBJ2-2; TRBD1 might be the D (6 bases). The CDR3 is 13 residues long. CDR1 and CDR2 from the germline V gene are SQVTM and ANQGSEA. Trimming pared 3 bases from V and 2 bases from J, leaving 7 bases between. DNA for the CDR3: TGCAGCGTTGACAGGGGAAACACCGGGGAGCTGTTTTTT. Its translation: CSVDRGNTGELFF.

V is TRBV7-3 and J is TRBJ2-3; 7 bases agree with TRBD2. CDR1 SGHTA and CDR2 FQGTGA come from the germline V gene. J was trimmed by 2 bases and V by 2 bases; bases with no gene match: 4. The CDR3 contains 15 residues. CDR3 nucleotides: TGTGCCAGCAGCTTAGCGGGAGCCTTCACAGATACGCAGTATTTT. It specifies CASSLAGAFTDTQYF.

The chain has TRBV18 and TRBJ1-1; a weak D match, TRBD1 (5 bases). The germline V gene encodes CDR1 KGHSH and CDR2 LQKENI. Trimming left V 2 bases short and J 1 base short, with 11 bases between. The CDR3 covers 15 residues. CDR3 protein: CASSPSGLTNTEAFF. The CDR3 DNA reads as TGTGCCAGCTCACCATCAGGGCTAACGAACACTGAAGCTTTCTTT.

The chain has TRBV9 and TRBJ1-1, with D hard to call. The CDR3 runs to 13 residues. Germline CDR1 SGDLS, CDR2 YYNGEE. Trimming took off 3 bases at V and 0 bases at J, with 6 bases between the two ends. The CDR3, as DNA: TGTGCCAGCAGCGCTGGGGTGAACACTGAAGCTTTCTTT. Amino acids: CASSAGVNTEAFF.

The V gene is TRBV29-1, the J gene TRBJ2-7; D tentatively reads TRBD1 or TRBD2 (5 bases each). In germline, CDR1 is SQVTM, CDR2 ANQGSEA. V lost 0 bases and J 2 bases, leaving 20 bases between the germline ends. The CDR3 consists of 17 residues. The CDR3 sequence: CSVEDPNRVGPAYEQYF. CDR3 DNA: TGCAGCGTTGAAGACCCTAACCGGGTGGGACCAGCCTACGAGCAGTACTTC.

Concerning this clone itself: The junction shows a germline mismatch at one end, possibly a read error. The chain joins TRBV7-3 to TRBJ2-7; TRBD2 matches 8 bases. CDR3 length: 17 amino acids. From germline, CDR1 is SGHTA and CDR2 FQGTGA. The CDR3 reads CASSLTGRPGGPSEQYF. In DNA, the CDR3 is TGTGCCAGCAGCCTAACAGGGCGGCCGGGAGGGCCGTCCGAGCAGTACTTC.

J is TRBJ2-7 and V is TRBV28; D may be TRBD2 (5 bases). Germline assignment: CDR1 MDHEN and CDR2 SYDVKM. The V and J ends lost 8 bases and 4 bases respectively, with 12 bases between them. This CDR3 comprises 12 residues. The CDR3 DNA sequence: TGTGCCAGCGGACTCCTCGGATACGAGCAGTACTTC. Amino acid sequence: CASGLLGYEQYF. Using reference TRBV28 and TRBJ2-7 for the parts outside the CDR3, the full variable domain is DVKVTQSSRYLVKRTGEKVFLECVQDMDHENMFWYRQDPGLGLRLIYFSYDVKMKEKGDIPEGYSVSREKKERFSLILESASTNQTSMYLCASGLLGYEQYFGPGTRLTVT.

The V gene is TRBV19, the J gene TRBJ2-5; 9 bases agree with TRBD2. Germline CDR1 reads LNHDA; CDR2 reads SQIVND (reference sequence). The V gene end was trimmed by 7 bases and the J gene end by 2 bases; junction bases not matched to a gene: 14. The CDR3 has 17 residues. CDR3: CASTGTSFVGGQETQYF. In nucleotides, the CDR3 is TGTGCCAGTACTGGGACTAGCTTTGTTGGAGGTCAAGAGACCCAGTACTTC.

This clone was observed at least ten times. An end of the junction does not agree with germline; a read error may underlie this. This chain links TRBV7-7 with TRBJ2-1; a possible D gene is TRBD2 (7 bases). CDR1 SSHAT and CDR2 FNYEAQ come from the germline V gene (reference sequence). CDR3 length: 15 amino acids. The CDR3: CASSLDRGGYNEQFF. In DNA form, the CDR3 reads TGTGCTAGCAGCTTAGATAGGGGGGGCTACAATGAGCAGTTCTTC.

The genes are TRBV19 and TRBJ2-1, with TRBD2 matching 10 bases. Germline lookup yields CDR1 LNHDA and CDR2 SQIVND (reference sequence). The CDR3 runs 14 residues. The V segment lost 11 bases and the J segment 8 bases; nucleotides outside the gene matches: 12. CDR3 sequence reads: CAATSGTSVDEQFF. The DNA for the CDR3 is TGTGCCGCGACGTCCGGGACTAGCGTCGATGAGCAGTTCTTC.

This clone showed up just once. The gene calls are TRBV6-4 and TRBJ1-1, with D perhaps TRBD1 (5 bases). The CDR3 is made up of 13 amino acids. Germline CDR1 MRHNA, CDR2 SNTAGT. The V end lost 2 bases, the J end lost 5 bases, and 9 bases lay between the germline ends. Written as DNA, the CDR3 is TGTGCCAGCAGTGACCAGGGAGGGACTGAAGCTTTCTTT. As protein: CASSDQGGTEAFF.

The chain combines TRBV27 with TRBJ1-3; tentative D call: TRBD1 (5 bases). Germline CDR1 MNHEY, CDR2 SMNVEV (reference sequence). The V end was cut by 3 bases, the J end by 0 bases, with 9 bases between. The CDR3 is 15 amino acids. The CDR3 loop reads CASSLGGISGNTIYF. CDR3 nucleotide sequence: TGTGCCAGCAGTTTGGGGGGGATCTCTGGAAACACCATATATTTT.

This clone appeared a few times. The rearrangement uses TRBV19 and TRBJ1-6, with a tentative D call TRBD1 (6 bases). This CDR3 is built from 18 residues. CDR1 is LNHDA, CDR2 SQIVND, per germline (reference sequence). The ends were cut back, 5 bases at V and 3 bases at J, with 20 bases in the middle. The CDR3 spells CASSAKSGGGVYNSPLHF. CDR3 nucleotides: TGTGCCAGTAGTGCCAAATCTGGAGGGGGAGTCTATAATTCACCCCTCCACTTT.

The chain employs TRBV19 and TRBJ1-5; tentative D call: TRBD1 (6 bases). The germline CDR1 and CDR2 sequences are LNHDA and SQIVND (reference sequence). V was trimmed by 6 bases and J by 0 bases, leaving 12 bases between them. This CDR3 has 15 residues. The DNA of the CDR3 is TGTGCCAGTAGGGACAGACCCCATAGCAATCAGCCCCAGCATTTT. Translated: CASRDRPHSNQPQHF.

This clone appeared a few times. The gene calls are TRBV18 and TRBJ1-2; D is unresolved. Germline CDR1 is KGHSH and CDR2 is LQKENI. V shed 8 bases and J shed 8 bases, with 18 bases lying between them. The CDR3 covers 13 residues. This CDR3 reads CASGREGNPGYTF. DNA of the CDR3: TGTGCCAGCGGGCGGGAAGGGAATCCCGGCTACACCTTC.